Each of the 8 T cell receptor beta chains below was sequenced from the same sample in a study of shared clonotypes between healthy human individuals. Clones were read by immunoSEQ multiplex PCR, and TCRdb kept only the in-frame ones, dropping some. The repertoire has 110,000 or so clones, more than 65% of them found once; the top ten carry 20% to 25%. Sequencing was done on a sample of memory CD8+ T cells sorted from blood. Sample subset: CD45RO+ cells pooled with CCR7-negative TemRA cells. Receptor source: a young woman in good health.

In nucleotides, the CDR3 is TGTGCCAGTAGTATTAACACAGGGTCGATTACCTACGAGCAGTACTTC. As protein: CASSINTGSITYEQYF. V is TRBV19 and J is TRBJ2-7; TRBD1 is a possible D gene (6 bases). This CDR3 has 16 residues. The V and J ends lost 3 bases and 2 bases respectively, with 17 bases between them. From germline, CDR1 is LNHDA and CDR2 SQIVND (reference sequence).

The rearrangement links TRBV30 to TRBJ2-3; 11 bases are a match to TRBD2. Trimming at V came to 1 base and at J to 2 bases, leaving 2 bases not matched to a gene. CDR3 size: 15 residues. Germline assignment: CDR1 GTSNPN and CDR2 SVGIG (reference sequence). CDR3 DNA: TGTGCCTGGAGTGGGACTAGCGGGTACACAGATACGCAGTATTTT. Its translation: CAWSGTSGYTDTQYF.

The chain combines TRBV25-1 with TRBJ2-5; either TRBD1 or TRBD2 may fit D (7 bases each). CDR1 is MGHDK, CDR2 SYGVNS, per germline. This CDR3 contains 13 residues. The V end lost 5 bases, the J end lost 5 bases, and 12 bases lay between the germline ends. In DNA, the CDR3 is TGTGCCAGCAGTCCAGGGGGGGCGGAGACCCAGTACTTC. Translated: CASSPGGAETQYF.

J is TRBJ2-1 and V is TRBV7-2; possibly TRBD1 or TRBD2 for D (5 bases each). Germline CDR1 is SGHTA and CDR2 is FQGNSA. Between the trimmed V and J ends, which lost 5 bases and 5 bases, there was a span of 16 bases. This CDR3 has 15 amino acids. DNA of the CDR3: TGTGCCAGCAGCCGGGGACGAGGAGGAAACAATGAGCAGTTCTTC. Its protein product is CASSRGRGGNNEQFF.

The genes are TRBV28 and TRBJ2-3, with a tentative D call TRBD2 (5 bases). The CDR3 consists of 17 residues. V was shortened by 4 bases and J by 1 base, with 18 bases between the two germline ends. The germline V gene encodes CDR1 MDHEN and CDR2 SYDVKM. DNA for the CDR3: TGTGCCAGCAGTTCGCTCCAGGTGTTGGAGGGCACAGATACGCAGTATTTT. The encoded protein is CASSSLQVLEGTDTQYF.

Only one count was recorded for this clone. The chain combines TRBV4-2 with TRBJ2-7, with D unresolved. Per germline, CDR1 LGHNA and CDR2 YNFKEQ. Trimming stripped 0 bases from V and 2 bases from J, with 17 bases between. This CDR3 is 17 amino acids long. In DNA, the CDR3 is TGTGCCAGCAGCCAAGATATTCGTAGGTCGACCGCCTACGAGCAGTACTTC. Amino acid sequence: CASSQDIRRSTAYEQYF.

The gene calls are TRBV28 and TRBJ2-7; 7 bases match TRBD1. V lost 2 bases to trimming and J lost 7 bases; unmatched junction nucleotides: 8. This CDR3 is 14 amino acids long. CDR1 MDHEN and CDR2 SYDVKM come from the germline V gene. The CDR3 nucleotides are TGTGCCAGCAGTTTACAACGACAGGGCGGGGAGCAGTACTTC. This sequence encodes CASSLQRQGGEQYF.

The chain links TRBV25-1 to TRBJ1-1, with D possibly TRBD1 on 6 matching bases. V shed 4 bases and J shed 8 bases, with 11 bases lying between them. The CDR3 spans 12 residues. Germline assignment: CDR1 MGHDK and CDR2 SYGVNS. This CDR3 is CASSAWTAEAFF. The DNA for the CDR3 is TGTGCCAGCAGTGCTTGGACAGCAGAAGCTTTCTTT.